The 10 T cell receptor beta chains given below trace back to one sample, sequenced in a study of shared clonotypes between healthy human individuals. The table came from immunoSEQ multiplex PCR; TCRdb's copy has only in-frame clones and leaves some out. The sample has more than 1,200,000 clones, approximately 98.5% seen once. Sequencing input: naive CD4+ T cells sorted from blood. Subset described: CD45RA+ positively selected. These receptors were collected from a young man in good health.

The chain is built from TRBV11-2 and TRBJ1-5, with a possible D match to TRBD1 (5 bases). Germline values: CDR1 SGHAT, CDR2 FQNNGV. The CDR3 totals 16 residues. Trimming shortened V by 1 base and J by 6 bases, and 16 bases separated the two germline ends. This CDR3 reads CASSLVGLTGSQPQHF. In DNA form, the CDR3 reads TGTGCCAGCAGCTTAGTAGGCTTAACAGGTAGTCAGCCCCAGCATTTT.

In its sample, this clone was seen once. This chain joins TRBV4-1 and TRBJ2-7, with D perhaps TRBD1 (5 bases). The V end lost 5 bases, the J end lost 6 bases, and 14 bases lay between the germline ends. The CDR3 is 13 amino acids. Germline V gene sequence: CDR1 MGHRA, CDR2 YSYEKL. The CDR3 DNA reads TGCGCCAGCAGCTCCAGGGAAGGTAGCGAGCAGTACTTC. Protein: CASSSREGSEQYF.

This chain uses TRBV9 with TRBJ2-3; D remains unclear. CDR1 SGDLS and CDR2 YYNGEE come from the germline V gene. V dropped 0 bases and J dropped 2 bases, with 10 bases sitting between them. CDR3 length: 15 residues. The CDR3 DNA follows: TGTGCCAGCAGCGTAGGCCCCGCTGACACAGATACGCAGTATTTT. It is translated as CASSVGPADTDTQYF.

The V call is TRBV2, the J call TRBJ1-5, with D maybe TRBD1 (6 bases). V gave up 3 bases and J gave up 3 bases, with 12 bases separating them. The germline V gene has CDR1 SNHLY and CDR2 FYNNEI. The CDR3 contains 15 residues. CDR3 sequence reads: CASSEGRGPNQPQHF. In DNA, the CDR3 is TGTGCCAGCAGTGAGGGCAGGGGCCCCAATCAGCCCCAGCATTTT. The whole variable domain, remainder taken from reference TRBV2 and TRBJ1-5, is EPEVTQTPSHQVTQMGQEVILRCVPISNHLYFYWYRQILGQKVEFLVSFYNNEISEKSEIFDDQFSVERPDGSNFTLKIRSTKLEDSAMYFCASSEGRGPNQPQHFGDGTRLSIL.

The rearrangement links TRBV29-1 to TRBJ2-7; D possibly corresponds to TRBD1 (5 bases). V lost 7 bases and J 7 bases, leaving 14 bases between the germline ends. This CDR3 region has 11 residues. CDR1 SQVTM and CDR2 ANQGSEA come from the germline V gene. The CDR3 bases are TGCAGCGGGGCCAGGGCCGGGGAGCAGTACTTC. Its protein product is CSGARAGEQYF.

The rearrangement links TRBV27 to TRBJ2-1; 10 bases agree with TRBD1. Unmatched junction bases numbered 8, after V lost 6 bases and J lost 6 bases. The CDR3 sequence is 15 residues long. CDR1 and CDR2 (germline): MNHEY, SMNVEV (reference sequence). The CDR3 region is CASRIGQGVLNEQFF. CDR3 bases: TGTGCCAGCAGGATCGGACAGGGGGTCCTCAATGAGCAGTTCTTC.

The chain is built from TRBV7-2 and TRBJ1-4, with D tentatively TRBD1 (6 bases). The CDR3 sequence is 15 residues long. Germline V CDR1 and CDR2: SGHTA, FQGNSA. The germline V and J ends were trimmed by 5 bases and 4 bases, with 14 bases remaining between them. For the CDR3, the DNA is TGTGCCAGCAGCGTCGACAGGAGCCATAATGAAAAACTGTTTTTT. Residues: CASSVDRSHNEKLFF.

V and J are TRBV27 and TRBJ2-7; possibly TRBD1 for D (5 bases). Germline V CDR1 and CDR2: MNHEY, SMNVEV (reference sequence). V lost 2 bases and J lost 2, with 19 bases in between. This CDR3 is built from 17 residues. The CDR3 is CASSLEGVAYPAYEQYF. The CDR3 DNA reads TGTGCCAGCAGTTTAGAAGGGGTGGCCTATCCGGCCTACGAGCAGTACTTC.

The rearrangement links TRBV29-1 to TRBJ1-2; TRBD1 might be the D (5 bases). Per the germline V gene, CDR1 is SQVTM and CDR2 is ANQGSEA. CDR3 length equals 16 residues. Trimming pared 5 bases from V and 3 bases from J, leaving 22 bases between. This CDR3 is CSVREARESDYYGYTF. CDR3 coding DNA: TGCAGCGTTAGAGAAGCCAGGGAATCTGATTACTATGGCTACACCTTC.

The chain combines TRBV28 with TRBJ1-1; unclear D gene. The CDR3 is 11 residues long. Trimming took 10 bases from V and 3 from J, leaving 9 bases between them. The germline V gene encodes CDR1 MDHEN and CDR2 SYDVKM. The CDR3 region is CAIGGHTEAFF. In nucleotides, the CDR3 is TGTGCCATCGGAGGTCACACTGAAGCTTTCTTT.